The 4 T cell receptor beta chains listed next were all sequenced from one sample in a study of CD8 T cells in Susac syndrome. RNA was extracted with the RNeasy kit, and a quantity of roughly 0.45 to 1 ug was reverse transcribed using random hexamers. TCRdb used MiXCR to reprocess the immunoSEQ multiplex PCR reads, holding one entry per CDR3 protein. This table has about 53,000 distinct CDR3 sequences, around 95% appearing once. Material: CD8+ T cells from PBMCs. The origin of the receptors is a human donor with Susac syndrome.

This clonotype was recorded once. The V gene is TRBV15, the J gene TRBJ1-5; 8 nucleotides match TRBD1. Germline CDR1 is LNHNV and CDR2 is YYDKDF (reference sequence). The V segment lost 0 bases and the J segment 6 bases; nucleotides outside the gene matches: 4. This CDR3 comprises 15 residues. CDR3 protein: CATSRDRGRFQPQHF. The DNA for the CDR3 is TGTGCCACCAGCAGAGACAGGGGGCGTTTTCAGCCCCAGCATTTT. The whole variable domain, remainder taken from reference TRBV15 and TRBJ1-5, is DAMVIQNPRYQVTQFGKPVTLSCSQTLNHNVMYWYQQKSSQAPKLLFHYYDKDFNNEADTPDNFQSRRPNTSFCFLDIRSPGLGDTAMYLCATSRDRGRFQPQHFGDGTRLSIL.

The genes are TRBV19 and TRBJ2-1; D not resolved. V shed 4 bases and J shed 2 bases, with 12 bases lying between them. The length of the CDR3 is 15 residues. Germline loops: CDR1 LNHDA, CDR2 SQIVND (reference sequence). The CDR3 region has the DNA TGTGCCAGTAGTACCTATTCCCATCCCTACAATGAGCAGTTCTTC. This codes for CASSTYSHPYNEQFF.

V is TRBV19 and J is TRBJ2-1; unclear D gene. V lost 3 bases and J lost 4, with 19 bases in between. CDR3 length: 17 residues. Germline V CDR1 and CDR2: LNHDA, SQIVND (reference sequence). The CDR3 sequence: CASSMTHPPGVYNEQFF. CDR3 bases: TGTGCCAGTAGTATGACTCACCCTCCCGGCGTGTACAATGAGCAGTTCTTC. Complete variable domain (other parts from reference TRBV19 and TRBJ2-1): DGGITQSPKYLFRKEGQNVTLSCEQNLNHDAMYWYRQDPGQGLRLIYYSQIVNDFQKGDIAEGYSVSREKKESFPLTVTSAQKNPTAFYLCASSMTHPPGVYNEQFFGPGTRLTVL.

The gene calls are TRBV15 and TRBJ2-1; D might be TRBD1 or TRBD2, each matching 5 bases. Germline CDR1 reads LNHNV; CDR2 reads YYDKDF (reference sequence). The CDR3 runs 18 residues. Deletions cut 3 bases from V and 0 bases from J, with 18 bases between. The CDR3 DNA is TGTGCCACCAGCAGCGATCCCCGGGGCCCGAGCTCCTACAATGAGCAGTTCTTC. This codes for CATSSDPRGPSSYNEQFF. Filled out from reference TRBV15 and TRBJ2-1, the complete variable domain reads DAMVIQNPRYQVTQFGKPVTLSCSQTLNHNVMYWYQQKSSQAPKLLFHYYDKDFNNEADTPDNFQSRRPNTSFCFLDIRSPGLGDTAMYLCATSSDPRGPSSYNEQFFGPGTRLTVL.